This T cell receptor (beta chain) was retrieved from a study of blood T cells in healthy people across ages. Overall study results and limits: Versus aged donors, long-lived donors had higher diversity and more naive CD4+ cells. Unsorted PBMC input precluded a conclusive naive versus antigen-experienced comparison.

In the case of this clonotype: Antigen unknown.

The trim removed 6 bases at V and 3 bases at J, leaving 16 bases unmatched. The CDR3 runs to 18 residues. Germline CDR1 reads SGHTA; CDR2 reads FQGNSA. The donors, aged roughly 6 to 100, were healthy Caucasians from Russia. Isolation per sample recovered at least 7 million PBMCs. Alongside a J-beta primer mix, a sample-barcoded 5' primer served in a second PCR lasting about 6 to 11 cycles. TCRdb reprocessed the 5' RACE reads with MiXCR, giving one entry per CDR3 protein. The table shows 780,000 or so distinct CDR3 sequences, with just over 55% occurring only once. V gene TRBV7-2 combines with J gene TRBJ2-7; 11 bases line up with TRBD2. The sequence was collected from a man between 40 and 49 years old in good health. Sequencing used blood. The CDR3 nucleotides read TGTGCCAGCAGGGACGGACTAGCGGGCGGACCCACCTACTACGAGCAGTACTTC. Protein sequence: CASRDGLAGGPTYYEQYF.